The clone carrying this T cell receptor (beta chain) was observed at least ten times. Time point: newly diagnosed GD, antithyroid drugs for less than 3 months. The authors made the TCR library using RNA they extracted from PBMCs. This record belongs to a study of regulatory T cells in long-lasting Graves disease. CDR3 regions were amplified by Arm-PCR using iRepertoire HTBI primers to build TCR beta libraries. TCRdb used MiXCR to reprocess the multiplex PCR reads, holding one entry per CDR3 protein. This table holds 250,000 to 300,000 distinct CDR3 sequences, more than 15% found once. V was trimmed by 6 bases and J by 4 bases, leaving 15 bases between them. The CDR3 is 14 amino acids. Germline loops: CDR1 PRHDT, CDR2 FYEKMQ (reference sequence). This same sample was also taken into another study, of T cells in Graves' hyperthyroidism and ophthalmopathy.

This material consisted of peripheral blood mononuclear cells (PBMCs), taken at new diagnosis, from a patient treated with antithyroid drugs. The source is a woman aged 30 to 39 with Graves disease. The chain is built from TRBV13 and TRBJ1-1; D uncertain. CDR3 in DNA: TGTGCCAGCAGTCTTCCGGGTGCGAGCACTGAAGCTTTCTTT. Amino acids: CASSLPGASTEAFF.